This TCR beta chain emerged from a study of CD8+CD57+ T cells in acquired aplastic anemia. According to the study, genomic DNA was the template for TCR beta VDJ and CDR3 profiling. TCRdb reprocessed the reads via MiXCR and lists one record per CDR3 protein. Of about 200,000 distinct CDR3 sequences listed, about 62% are singletons. The ends lost 4 bases at V and 6 bases at J; junction bases unmatched: 8. CDR3 size: 14 residues. Germline CDR1 reads SGHRS; CDR2 reads YFSETQ. Previously, flow cytometry had revealed CD8+CD57+ cell expansion in the patients chosen for sequencing. The sample holds one count of this clonotype. Given a much more abundant clone one base away, this may be a read error. The CDR3 end shows no conserved phenylalanine or tryptophan, and so a read error is likely.

The gene calls are TRBV5-1 and TRBJ1-2; 8 bases align to TRBD1. The TCR was taken from a human donor with aplastic anemia. The source material was sorted CD4+, CD8+, or CD8+CD57+ T cells (not recorded which) from PBMCs. Written as DNA, the CDR3 is TGCGCCAGCAGCCAAGAAGACAGGGGAAATGGCTACACCTCC. Its protein product is CASSQEDRGNGYTS.